Below, 13 T cell receptor beta chains from the same sample are listed, as sequenced in a study of cytomegalovirus exposure and HLA in healthy donors. PCR was performed using 60 Vbeta and 13 Jbeta primers. The table came from immunoSEQ multiplex PCR; TCRdb's copy has only in-frame clones and leaves some out. This table has about 75,000 clones, roughly 86% appearing once. Input material: PBMCs. Receptor source: a man aged 18 to 29 in good health and CMV-seronegative.

The chain carries TRBV6-6 and TRBJ2-7; D might be TRBD1 (7 bases). The CDR3 length is 15 residues. Between the trimmed V and J ends, which lost 6 bases and 2 bases, there was a span of 17 bases. CDR1 is MNHNY and CDR2 is SVGAGI in the germline V gene (reference sequence). The CDR3: CASRPGGGSPYEQYF. CDR3 in DNA: TGTGCCAGCAGGCCAGGGGGAGGCAGCCCCTACGAGCAGTACTTC.

The chain couples TRBV6-1 to TRBJ1-5; D remains ambiguous. The germline CDR1 and CDR2 sequences are MNHNS and SASEGT. Deletions cut 0 bases from V and 1 base from J, with 10 bases between. This CDR3 region has 16 residues. CDR3 sequence (DNA): TGTGCCAGCAGTGAAGCGCCCCCAGGAAGCAATCAGCCCCAGCATTTT. This sequence encodes CASSEAPPGSNQPQHF.

The chain recombines TRBV6-5 with TRBJ2-1, with D perhaps matching TRBD2 (6 bases). Germline V CDR1 and CDR2: MNHEY, SVGAGI. The ends were cut back, 6 bases at V and 2 bases at J, with 14 bases in the middle. The CDR3 has 15 amino acids. CDR3 amino acids: CASSFRAGPYNEQFF. CDR3 sequence (DNA): TGTGCCAGCAGCTTCAGGGCGGGACCCTACAATGAGCAGTTCTTC.

The chain recombines TRBV5-1 with TRBJ2-1; D remains unclear. Trimming took off 1 base at V and 4 bases at J, with 6 bases between the two ends. Per the germline V gene, CDR1 is SGHRS and CDR2 is YFSETQ. The CDR3 sequence is 13 residues long. CDR3 coding DNA: TGCGCCAGCAGCTTGAATAGATACAATGAGCAGTTCTTC. This translates into CASSLNRYNEQFF.

This chain uses TRBV6-4 with TRBJ2-5; 9 bases map to TRBD2. After removal of 3 bases from V and 5 bases from J, the junction contained 7 bases not matched to a gene. The CDR3 is made up of 15 amino acids. The germline V gene has CDR1 MRHNA and CDR2 SNTAGT. The CDR3 here is CASSESASGMETQYF. In DNA, the CDR3 is TGTGCCAGCAGTGAGTCTGCTAGCGGGATGGAGACCCAGTACTTC.

A few counts support this clone. The V and J genes are TRBV18 and TRBJ1-2, with D uncertain. In germline, CDR1 is KGHSH, CDR2 LQKENI. This CDR3 has 16 amino acids. V was shortened by 5 bases and J by 0 bases, with 16 bases between the two germline ends. CDR3: CASSESPAVANYGYTF. CDR3 nucleotide sequence: TGTGCCAGCTCAGAGTCACCCGCTGTGGCTAACTATGGCTACACCTTC.

This rearrangement joins TRBV27 to TRBJ1-2; D unresolved. CDR1 is MNHEY, CDR2 SMNVEV, per germline (reference sequence). The CDR3 covers 14 residues. V dropped 0 bases and J dropped 3 bases, with 8 bases sitting between them. This chain's CDR3 is CASSLSPLYYGYTF. In DNA, the CDR3 is TGTGCCAGCAGTTTATCTCCACTCTACTATGGCTACACCTTC.

The chain has TRBV6-4 and TRBJ1-1; 11 bases are a match to TRBD1. Losses at the gene ends were 2 bases for V and 4 bases for J; bases not matched to a gene: 0. Germline V gives CDR1 MRHNA, CDR2 SNTAGT. This CDR3 region has 14 residues. This chain's CDR3 is CASSDGTGGTEAFF. CDR3 nucleotides: TGTGCCAGCAGTGACGGGACAGGGGGCACTGAAGCTTTCTTT.

The CDR3 DNA is TGTGCCAGCTCGGGTGGGTCCTCAGTGGAAAACACCATATATTTT. Its protein product is CASSGGSSVENTIYF. The chain couples TRBV6-6 to TRBJ1-3; no definite D call. Trimming took 8 bases from V and 6 from J, leaving 20 bases between them. The CDR3 runs 15 residues. In germline, CDR1 is MNHNY, CDR2 SVGAGI (reference sequence).

This chain joins TRBV9 and TRBJ1-1, with D unclear. The V gene lost 0 bases and the J gene lost 0 bases, with 9 bases spanning the gap. Germline-derived CDR1 and CDR2 are SGDLS and YYNGEE. There are 15 residues in the CDR3. DNA of the CDR3: TGTGCCAGCAGCGTAGATCTGGTAGTGAACACTGAAGCTTTCTTT. Its translation: CASSVDLVVNTEAFF.

CDR3 protein: CASSLRPLTEEQYF. The CDR3 bases are TGTGCCAGCAGCTTGAGACCCTTGACAGAGGAGCAGTACTTC. The genes are TRBV5-4 and TRBJ2-5, with a possible D match to TRBD1 (5 bases). The CDR3 runs 14 residues. Germline CDR1 and CDR2: SGHNT and YYREEE (reference sequence). The V gene lost 1 base and the J gene lost 11 bases, with 18 bases spanning the gap.

This sequence joins TRBV6-6 and TRBJ1-1; D uncertain. Germline V gives CDR1 MNHNY, CDR2 SVGAGI (reference sequence). The V end was cut by 6 bases, the J end by 0 bases, with 11 bases between. This CDR3 region has 14 residues. The CDR3 here is CASRSNQLNTEAFF. The CDR3, as DNA: TGTGCCAGCAGGAGCAATCAACTGAACACTGAAGCTTTCTTT.

The genes are TRBV27 and TRBJ1-5; TRBD1 might be the D (6 bases). The V and J ends lost 2 bases and 3 bases respectively, with 8 bases between them. The germline gives CDR1 MNHEY, CDR2 SMNVEV (reference sequence). CDR3 length equals 14 residues. In nucleotides, the CDR3 is TGTGCCAGCAGTTTAGCAGGGGTCAATCAGCCCCAGCATTTT. Its protein product is CASSLAGVNQPQHF.